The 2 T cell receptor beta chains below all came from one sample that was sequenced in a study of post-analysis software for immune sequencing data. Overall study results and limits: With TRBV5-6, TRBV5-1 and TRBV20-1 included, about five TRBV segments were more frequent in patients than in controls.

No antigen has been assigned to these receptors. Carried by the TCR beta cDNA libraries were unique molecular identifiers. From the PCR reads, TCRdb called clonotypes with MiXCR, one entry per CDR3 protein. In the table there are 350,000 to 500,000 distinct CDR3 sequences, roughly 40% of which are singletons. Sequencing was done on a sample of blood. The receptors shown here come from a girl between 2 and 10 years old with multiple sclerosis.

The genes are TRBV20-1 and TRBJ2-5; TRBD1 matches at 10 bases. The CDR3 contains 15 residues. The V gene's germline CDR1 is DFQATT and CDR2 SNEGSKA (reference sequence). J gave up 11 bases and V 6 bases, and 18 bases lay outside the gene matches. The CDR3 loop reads CSANNRGQGDNEQYF. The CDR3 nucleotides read TGCAGTGCCAACAACCGAGGACAGGGGGACAATGAGCAGTACTTC.

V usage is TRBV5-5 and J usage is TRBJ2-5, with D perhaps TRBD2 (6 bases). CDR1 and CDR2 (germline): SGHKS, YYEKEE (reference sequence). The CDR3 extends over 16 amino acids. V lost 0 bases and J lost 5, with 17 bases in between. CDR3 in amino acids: CASSLETPGRVETQYF. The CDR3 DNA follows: TGTGCCAGCAGCTTGGAAACACCCGGGAGAGTGGAGACCCAGTACTTC.